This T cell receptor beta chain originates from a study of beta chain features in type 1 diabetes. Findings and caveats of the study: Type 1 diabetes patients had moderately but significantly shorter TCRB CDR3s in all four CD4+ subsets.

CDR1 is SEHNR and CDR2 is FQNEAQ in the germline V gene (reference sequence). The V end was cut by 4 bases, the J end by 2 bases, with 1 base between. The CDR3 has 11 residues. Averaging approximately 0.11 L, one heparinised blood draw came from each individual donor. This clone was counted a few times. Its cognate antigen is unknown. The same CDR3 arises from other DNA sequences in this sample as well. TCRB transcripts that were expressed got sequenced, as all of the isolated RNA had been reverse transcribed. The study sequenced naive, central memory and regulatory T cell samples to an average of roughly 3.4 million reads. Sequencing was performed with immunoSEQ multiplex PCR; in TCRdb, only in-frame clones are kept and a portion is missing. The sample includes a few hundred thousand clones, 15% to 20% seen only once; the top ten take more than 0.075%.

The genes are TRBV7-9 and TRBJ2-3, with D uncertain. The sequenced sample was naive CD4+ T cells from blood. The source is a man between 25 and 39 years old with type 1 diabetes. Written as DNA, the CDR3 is TGTGCCAGCAGCTCCACAGATACGCAGTATTTT. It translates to CASSSTDTQYF.